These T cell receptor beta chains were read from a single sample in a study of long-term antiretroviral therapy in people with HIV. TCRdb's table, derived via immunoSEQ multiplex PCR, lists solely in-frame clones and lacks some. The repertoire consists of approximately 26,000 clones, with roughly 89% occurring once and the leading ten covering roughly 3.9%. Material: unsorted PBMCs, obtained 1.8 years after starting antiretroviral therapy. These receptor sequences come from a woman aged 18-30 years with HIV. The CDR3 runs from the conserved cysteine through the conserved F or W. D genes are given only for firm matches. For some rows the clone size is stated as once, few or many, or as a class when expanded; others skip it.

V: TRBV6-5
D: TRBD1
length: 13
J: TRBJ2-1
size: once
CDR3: CASSPGTANEQFF
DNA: TGTGCCAGCAGTCCCGGGACAGCCAATGAGCAGTTCTTC

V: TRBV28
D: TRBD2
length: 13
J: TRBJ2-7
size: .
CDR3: CASTRLASYEQYF
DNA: TGTGCCAGCACCAGACTAGCGTCCTACGAGCAGTACTTC

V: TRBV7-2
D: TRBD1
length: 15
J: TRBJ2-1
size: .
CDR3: CASSSITGQVNEQFF
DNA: TGTGCCAGCAGCTCCATCACGGGACAGGTCAATGAGCAGTTCTTC

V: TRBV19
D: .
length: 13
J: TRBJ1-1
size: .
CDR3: CASSMTDNTEAFF
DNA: TGTGCCAGTAGTATGACAGATAACACTGAAGCTTTCTTT

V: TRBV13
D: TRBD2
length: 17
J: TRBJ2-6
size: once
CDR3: CASSTPLAVSGANVLTF
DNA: TGTGCCAGCAGCACCCCACTAGCGGTATCTGGGGCCAACGTCCTGACTTTC

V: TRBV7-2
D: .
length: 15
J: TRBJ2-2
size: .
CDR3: CASSLAQGGTGELFF
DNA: TGTGCCAGCAGCTTAGCGCAGGGGGGTACCGGGGAGCTGTTTTTT

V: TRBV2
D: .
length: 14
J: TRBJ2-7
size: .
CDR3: CASSGAGATYEQYF
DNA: TGTGCCAGCAGTGGAGCAGGTGCTACCTACGAGCAGTACTTC

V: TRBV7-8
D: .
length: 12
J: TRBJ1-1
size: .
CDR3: CASSIRRTEAFF
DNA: TGTGCCAGCAGTATCAGAAGGACTGAAGCTTTCTTT

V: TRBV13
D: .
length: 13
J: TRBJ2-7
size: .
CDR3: CASSLGGTYEQYF
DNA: TGTGCCAGCAGCTTAGGGGGGACCTACGAGCAGTACTTC

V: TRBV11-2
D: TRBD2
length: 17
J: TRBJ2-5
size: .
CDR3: CASSLGEGSVLEETQYF
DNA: TGTGCCAGCAGCTTAGGGGAGGGGTCGGTACTGGAAGAGACCCAGTACTTC

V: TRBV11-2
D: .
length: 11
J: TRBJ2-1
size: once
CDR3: CASSSLQEQFF
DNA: TGTGCCAGCAGCTCGTTACAGGAGCAGTTCTTC

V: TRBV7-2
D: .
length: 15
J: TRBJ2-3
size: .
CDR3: CASSLGTVYPDTQYF
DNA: TGTGCCAGCAGCTTAGGAACGGTTTACCCAGATACGCAGTATTTT

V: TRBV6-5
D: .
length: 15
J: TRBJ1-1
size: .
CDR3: CASSYAGGLNTEAFF
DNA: TGTGCCAGCAGTTACGCGGGCGGACTGAACACTGAAGCTTTCTTT

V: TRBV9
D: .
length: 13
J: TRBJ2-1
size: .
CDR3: CASSTTGANEQFF
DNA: TGTGCCAGCAGCACCACGGGAGCCAATGAGCAGTTCTTC

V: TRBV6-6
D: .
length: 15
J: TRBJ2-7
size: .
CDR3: CASRRTDSDSYEQYF
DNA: TGTGCCAGCAGACGTACCGACAGCGACTCCTACGAGCAGTACTTC

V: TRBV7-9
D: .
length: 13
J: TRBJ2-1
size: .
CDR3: CASSFGPYNEQFF
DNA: TGTGCCAGCAGCTTTGGGCCCTACAATGAGCAGTTCTTC

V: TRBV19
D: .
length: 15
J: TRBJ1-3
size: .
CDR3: CASSSDGFSGNTIYF
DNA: TGTGCCAGTAGTTCGGACGGATTCTCTGGAAACACCATATATTTT

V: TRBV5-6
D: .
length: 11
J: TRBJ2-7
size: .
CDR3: CASSYGYEQYF
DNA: TGTGCCAGCAGCTACGGGTACGAGCAGTACTTC

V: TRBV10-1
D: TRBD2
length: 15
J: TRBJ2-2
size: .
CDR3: CASSGGLAGTGELFF
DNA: TGCGCCAGCAGTGGGGGACTAGCGGGAACCGGGGAGCTGTTTTTT

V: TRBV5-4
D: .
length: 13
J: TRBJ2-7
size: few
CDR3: CASSLDLDYEQYF
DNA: TGTGCCAGCAGCTTGGACCTGGACTACGAGCAGTACTTC

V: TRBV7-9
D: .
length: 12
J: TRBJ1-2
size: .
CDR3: CASSLLGDRYTF
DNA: TGTGCCAGCAGCTTATTGGGGGATCGCTACACCTTC

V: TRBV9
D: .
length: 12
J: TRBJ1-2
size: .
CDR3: CASSPDNYGYTF
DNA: TGTGCCAGCAGCCCAGATAACTATGGCTACACCTTC

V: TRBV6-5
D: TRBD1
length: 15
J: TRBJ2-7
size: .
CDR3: CASRVYRGSFYEQYF
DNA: TGTGCCAGCAGGGTATACAGGGGGTCGTTCTACGAGCAGTACTTC

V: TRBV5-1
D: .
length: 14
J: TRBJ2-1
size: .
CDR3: CASSFDREGNEQFF
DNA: TGCGCCAGCAGCTTTGACAGGGAGGGCAATGAGCAGTTCTTC

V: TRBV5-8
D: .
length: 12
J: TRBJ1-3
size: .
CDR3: CASSMSQRTIYF
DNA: TGTGCCAGCAGCATGAGCCAAAGGACCATATATTTT